This T cell receptor (beta chain) was identified in a study of breast tumors, draining lymph nodes, adjacent tissues (dated by TCRdb to the mid-2010s). About the full investigation: The study compared TCR beta repertoires across tumor, adjacent nontumor tissue and axillary lymph nodes from breast cancer patients. The study was designed to assess the relationships and possible T-cell exchange between tumor, surrounding tissue and draining lymph node repertoires in human breast cancer.

The lymph node samples were taken from the axillary draining lymph nodes of breast cancer patients. The data were produced on an Illumina HiSeq 2000. TCR beta chain libraries were generated through multiplex PCR amplification. High-throughput sequencing was used to analyze the amplified TCR beta chain products. Using fastp at Q25 and MiXCR, TCRdb reprocessed the public reads and kept productive beta chains. Identical CDR3 protein sequences are pooled into one entry, listed with their most common genes and DNA. This sample is represented by 150,000 to 200,000 distinct CDR3 sequences; around a third of them were singletons. The top ten clones comprise about 4.5% of the sample. The CDR1 and CDR2 encoded by the germline V gene (reference sequence) are MNHEY and SMNVEV. CDR3 length: 16 amino acids, cysteine to phenylalanine. Just the 48-base CDR3 DNA is kept, in frame starting at base 1. The junction shows trimming of 2 bases on V and 4 bases on J, and the gene matches do not reach 8 bases of it.

On this clonotype: What this receptor recognizes is not known. Base qualities were left out, and no much larger clone turns up one base away.

Overall study results and their limits: Tumor and nontumor tissue repertoires were found to be significantly more similar in luminal-like than in basal-like breast cancer. T-cell repertoire diversity in tumors was found to be lower than in lymph nodes but higher than in nontumor tissue, and preferential V and J gene usage was observed. The data were considered consistent with the idea that most tumor T cells come from the lymph node and then expand in tumor tissue. The conclusion that tumor T cells originate in lymph nodes was presented as consistent with a hypothesis rather than as directly demonstrated.

The sequenced sample was axillary lymph node tissue. This receptor was taken from a female donor with breast cancer. Some clones in this sample may be carry-over from other donors' samples. The V gene is TRBV27 and the J gene is TRBJ2-5, and 9 bases in between align with TRBD2. The nucleotide sequence reads TGTGCCAGCAGTTTAGGGGCGGGAGGGCCTCGAGAGACCCAGTACTTC. Translated, it reads CASSLGAGGPRETQYF.